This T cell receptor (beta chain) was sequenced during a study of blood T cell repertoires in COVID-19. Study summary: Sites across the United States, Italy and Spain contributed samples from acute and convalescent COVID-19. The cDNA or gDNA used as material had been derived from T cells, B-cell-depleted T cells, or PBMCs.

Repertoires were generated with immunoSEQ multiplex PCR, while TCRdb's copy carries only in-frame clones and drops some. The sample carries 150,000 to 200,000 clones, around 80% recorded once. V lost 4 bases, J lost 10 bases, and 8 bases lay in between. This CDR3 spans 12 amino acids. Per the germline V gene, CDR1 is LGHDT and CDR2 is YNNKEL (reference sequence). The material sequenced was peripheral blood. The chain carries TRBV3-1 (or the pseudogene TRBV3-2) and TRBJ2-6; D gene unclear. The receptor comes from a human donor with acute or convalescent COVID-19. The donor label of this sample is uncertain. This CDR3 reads CASSRTGNVLTF. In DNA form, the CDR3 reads TGTGCCAGCAGCCGCACCGGGAACGTCCTGACTTTC.